This T cell receptor (beta chain) was found in a study of T cells in Graves' hyperthyroidism and ophthalmopathy. Study-level results: Ophthalmopathy was distinguished from stable hyperthyroidism by 13 V-J signatures. Progression to ophthalmopathy was predicted a median of approximately seven months early.

The TCR beta CDR3 regions underwent amplification using RNA transcripts as the source. The study used the HTBI primer set for a first-round RT-PCR of the TCR CDR3. Using its own MiXCR run on the multiplex PCR reads, TCRdb lists one record per CDR3 protein. The data contain a few hundred thousand distinct CDR3 sequences, roughly 46% of them seen just once; the ten biggest clones take up more than 7.5%. Diagnoses rested on clinical symptoms, serum thyroxine and TRAb, thyroid ultrasound and orbital computed tomography. Worth noting for this clonotype: The antigen is not known.

CDR1 and CDR2 (germline): SGHAT, FQNNGV. This CDR3 has 17 amino acids. Trimming at V came to 3 bases and at J to 5 bases, leaving 13 bases not matched to a gene. The TCR originated in a woman between 18 and 29 years old with Graves' hyperthyroidism. Sequencing was carried out using peripheral blood or thyroid tissue (not recorded which). The chain couples TRBV11-2 to TRBJ2-3; 8 positions match TRBD2. CDR3 coding DNA: TGTGCCAGCAGCTTCCCAAAACTAGCGGCGGCACAAGATACGCAGTATTTT. Translating it yields CASSFPKLAAAQDTQYF.